The source of this T cell receptor (beta chain) is a study of cytomegalovirus exposure and HLA in healthy donors. Study-wide points: The CMV antigen specificity of a few CMV-associated chains was confirmed through in vitro analysis.

Remarks on this clone: The antigen remains unidentified.

With V trimmed by 5 bases and J by 5 bases, 4 bases remained unmatched. Germline V gives CDR1 GTSNPN, CDR2 SVGIG (reference sequence). The length of the CDR3 is 13 residues. Produced via immunoSEQ multiplex PCR; TCRdb's table is partial and in-frame only. The data contain about 220,000 clones, approximately 88% of them seen just once; the ten biggest clones take up 11% to 15%. This receptor was taken from a woman younger than 45 in good health and CMV-seropositive. The specimen sequenced was PBMCs. The genes are TRBV30 and TRBJ2-2; 8 bases fit TRBD1. Written as DNA, the CDR3 is TGTGCCTGGGAGACAGGGGAGACCGGGGAGCTGTTTTTT. This translates into CAWETGETGELFF.